Shown below are 9 T cell receptor beta chains from a single sample sequenced in a study of T cell responses to AZD1222 COVID-19 vaccine. Here immunoSEQ multiplex PCR was the method, and the copy in TCRdb shows in-frame clones only, minus some. The data hold some 50,000 clones, with roughly 86% observed a single time. Source: peripheral blood, taken on day 0 of AZD1222 vaccination. Receptors were obtained from an adult in good health.

This clone has only a few counts. The chain's CDR3 is CASSAGIAYNEQFF. CDR3 DNA sequence: TGTGCCAGCAGTGCGGGAATAGCCTACAATGAGCAGTTCTTC. The chain has TRBV6-2 or TRBV6-3 and TRBJ2-1, with D maybe TRBD2 (6 bases). CDR3 length equals 14 residues. V was clipped by 5 bases and J by 2 bases, with 10 bases between them. Germline CDR1 MNHEY, CDR2 SVGEGT.

This sequence joins TRBV6-1 and TRBJ1-1; 7 bases are shared with TRBD1. J lost 0 bases, V lost 3 bases, and 4 bases had no gene match. Per germline, CDR1 MNHNS and CDR2 SASEGT. This CDR3 is 15 amino acids long. CDR3 nucleotides: TGTGCCAGCAGTGATCCGGGGACAGTGAACACTGAAGCTTTCTTT. This sequence encodes CASSDPGTVNTEAFF.

This clone was found once. The chain joins TRBV3-1 (or the pseudogene TRBV3-2) to TRBJ1-2, with D perhaps matching TRBD1 (5 bases). The CDR3 length is 13 residues. The V gene lost 5 bases and the J gene lost 3 bases, with 10 bases spanning the gap. CDR1 is LGHDT and CDR2 is YNNKEL in the germline V gene (reference sequence). The CDR3 loop is CASSEGYDYGYTF. CDR3 DNA sequence: TGTGCCAGCAGCGAGGGGTACGACTATGGCTACACCTTC.

The chain joins TRBV5-1 to TRBJ2-3; D is undetermined. Trimming cost V 4 bases and J 1 base, with 16 bases left between them. Germline loops: CDR1 SGHRS, CDR2 YFSETQ. CDR3 size: 16 residues. CDR3 loop: CASSQKNLQGTDTQYF. CDR3 coding DNA: TGCGCCAGCAGCCAAAAAAATCTCCAGGGCACAGATACGCAGTATTTT.

The genes are TRBV27 and TRBJ2-3; perhaps TRBD1 as D (6 bases). The germline V gene encodes CDR1 MNHEY and CDR2 SMNVEV (reference sequence). The CDR3 is 17 residues long. Trimming pared 4 bases from V and 2 bases from J, leaving 19 bases between. The CDR3 spells CASSYRYPGESTDTQYF. The CDR3 nucleotides are TGTGCCAGCAGTTACCGCTACCCAGGGGAATCCACAGATACGCAGTATTTT.

This chain connects TRBV4-3 to TRBJ2-3; D perhaps matches TRBD2 (5 bases). The V end lost 0 bases, the J end lost 2 bases, and 12 bases lay between the germline ends. CDR3 length: 16 residues. Per the germline V gene, CDR1 is LGHNA and CDR2 is YSLEER. The CDR3 is CASSQDRTVHTDTQYF. The CDR3 nucleotides are TGCGCCAGCAGCCAAGATAGGACTGTTCACACAGATACGCAGTATTTT.

The rearrangement links TRBV9 to TRBJ1-4; the D is unclear. The germline V and J ends were trimmed by 1 base and 0 bases, with 4 bases remaining between them. Germline CDR1 is SGDLS and CDR2 is YYNGEE. The CDR3 is 14 residues long. This chain's CDR3 is CASSVRATNEKLFF. The DNA for the CDR3 is TGTGCCAGCAGCGTAAGGGCAACTAATGAAAAACTGTTTTTT.

V is TRBV10-3 and J is TRBJ2-7; D is undetermined. Germline V gene lookup returns CDR1 ENHRY and CDR2 SYGVKD. This CDR3 region has 12 residues. V was clipped by 7 bases and J by 6 bases, with 13 bases between them. CDR3 in amino acids: CAIKEEISEQYF. CDR3 DNA sequence: TGTGCCATCAAGGAAGAGATCAGCGAGCAGTACTTC.

The CDR3 spells CASSFGTGDTEAFF. The CDR3 nucleotides read TGTGCCAGCAGCTTTGGGACAGGGGACACTGAAGCTTTCTTT. The rearrangement joins TRBV11-3 to TRBJ1-1; TRBD1 matches at 10 bases. The CDR3 sequence is 14 residues long. The trim removed 3 bases at V and 3 bases at J, leaving 1 base unmatched. In germline, CDR1 is SGHNT, CDR2 YENEEA.